This T cell receptor (beta chain) was found in a study of T-cell memory formation after mild COVID-19. This clonotype was seen a handful of times. What it binds is unknown. TCR alpha and TCR beta cDNA libraries carrying sample barcodes and UMIs came from 5'RACE with constant-segment primers. One entry per CDR3 protein, called by TCRdb with MiXCR from the 5' RACE reads. The sample has a few hundred thousand distinct CDR3 sequences, approximately 15% seen once. Study results and caveats: That cross-reactive memory joined was suggested by some responding clones appearing in pre-infection memory. Contracting clones, day 15 to 85, had balanced CD4/CD8, and later expanders favored CD4+. Confirmation was lacking for SARS-CoV-2 specificity of second-wave clones that peaked on day 37.

Sequencing was done on a sample of PBMCs or a T cell subset sorted from them (not recorded which). This sequence was found in a man between 18 and 35 years old who had mild COVID-19 (a few samples of this study predate the infection). Cell type and time point are not known.

The CDR3 region is CASSLVQGAVDTQYF. The DNA for the CDR3 is TGTGCCAGCAGCCTCGTACAGGGGGCTGTAGATACGCAGTATTTT. The chain combines TRBV3-1 with TRBJ2-3, with 9 bases fitting TRBD1. CDR1 is LGHDT, CDR2 YNNKEL, per germline (reference sequence). Trimming removed 4 bases from V and 5 bases from J; junction bases left unmatched: 7. CDR3 size: 15 residues.